The 6 T cell receptor beta chains presented below share a single source sample, sequenced in a study of graft-versus-host responses after intestinal transplantation. Antigens of these TCRs are unknown. The method was immunoSEQ multiplex PCR; TCRdb's version includes in-frame clones alone and lacks a portion of them. The sample consists of about 92,000 clones, over 80% of them appearing once. This specimen consisted of unstimulated CD8+ T cells sorted from spleen or lymph node cells, obtained before intestinal transplant. Receptors originate from a human donor who received an intestinal transplant.

The rearrangement links TRBV2 to TRBJ2-7; no reliable D call. Germline V gene lookup returns CDR1 SNHLY and CDR2 FYNNEI. With 3 bases removed from V and 4 bases from J, the gap between germline ends came to 4 bases. The CDR3 consists of 11 residues. CDR3 region: CASSDGYEQYF. CDR3 bases: TGTGCCAGCAGTGACGGATACGAGCAGTACTTC.

This chain uses TRBV2 with TRBJ2-3, with 8 bases fitting TRBD1. Germline CDR1 reads SNHLY; CDR2 reads FYNNEI. The ends lost 5 bases at V and 2 bases at J; junction bases unmatched: 6. This CDR3 is built from 15 residues. For the CDR3, the DNA is TGTGCCAGCAGTCAGGGGGCCCAAGACACAGATACGCAGTATTTT. Protein sequence: CASSQGAQDTDTQYF.

The chain couples TRBV7-2 to TRBJ2-5; 7 nucleotides match TRBD2. After removal of 0 bases from V and 0 bases from J, the junction contained 1 base not matched to a gene. The germline CDR1 and CDR2 sequences are SGHTA and FQGNSA. This CDR3 spans 15 amino acids. The CDR3 here is CASSLASGYQETQYF. The CDR3 DNA follows: TGTGCCAGCAGCTTAGCTAGCGGGTACCAAGAGACCCAGTACTTC.

CDR3 amino acids: CASSLEGGATNEKLFF. The CDR3 nucleotides are TGTGCCAGCAGCTTGGAAGGGGGCGCTACTAATGAAAAACTGTTTTTT. The rearrangement uses TRBV5-4 and TRBJ1-4; 7 nucleotides align to TRBD1. CDR1 SGHNT and CDR2 YYREEE come from the germline V gene (reference sequence). Losses at the gene ends were 0 bases for V and 2 bases for J; bases not matched to a gene: 4. The CDR3 runs 16 residues.

This clone has only one observation. The gene calls are TRBV7-9 and TRBJ2-7; 8 nucleotides match TRBD2. V lost 5 bases to trimming and J lost 5 bases; unmatched junction nucleotides: 5. Per germline, CDR1 SEHNR and CDR2 FQNEAQ (reference sequence). The CDR3 totals 13 residues. CDR3 nucleotides: TGTGCCAGCAGCCGACTAGCGAGCGACGAGCAGTACTTC. This translates into CASSRLASDEQYF.

The chain combines TRBV6-5 with TRBJ2-7; TRBD1 agrees at 7 bases. The CDR3 contains 13 residues. Per the germline V gene, CDR1 is MNHEY and CDR2 is SVGAGI. V shed 6 bases, J shed 0 bases, and the junction held 2 bases outside the gene matches. DNA of the CDR3: TGTGCCAGCAGACGGGACAGCTCCTACGAGCAGTACTTC. Its protein product is CASRRDSSYEQYF.